This TCR beta chain appears in the sequencing data of a study of blood T cell repertoires in COVID-19. Overall study context: The United States, Italy and Spain provided the acute and convalescent COVID-19 samples.

The CDR3 totals 15 residues. CDR1 and CDR2 from the germline V gene are SGHTA and FQGTGA. Trimming cost V 5 bases and J 2 bases, with 10 bases left between them. The protocol was immunoSEQ multiplex PCR, while the TCRdb copy is restricted to in-frame clones and leaves out a portion. The sample shows roughly 200,000 clones, around nine tenths of them seen only once. A few counts support this clone. The genes are TRBV7-3 and TRBJ2-6; a weak D match, TRBD1 (5 bases). Material: peripheral blood. This TCR was sampled from a man aged 45-65 years with acute or convalescent COVID-19. CDR3 bases: TGTGCCAGCAGCGAGACAGCTGCTGGGGCCAACGTCCTGACTTTC. This sequence encodes CASSETAAGANVLTF. Supplemented by reference TRBV7-3 and TRBJ2-6, the full variable domain reads GAGVSQTPSNKVTEKGKYVELRCDPISGHTALYWYRQSLGQGPEFLIYFQGTGAADDSGLPNDRFFAVRPEGSVSTLKIQRTERGDSAVYLCASSETAAGANVLTFGAGSRLTVL.